This paragraph reports one TCR beta chain. The study ran its PCR with 60 Vbeta and 13 Jbeta primers. Measured with immunoSEQ multiplex PCR; TCRdb has only the in-frame clones, and not every one. Among some 120,000 clones listed, more than 60% were seen once. The entry originates in a study of cytomegalovirus exposure and HLA in healthy donors. The CDR3 loop spans 15 amino acids. Trimming removed 1 base at V and 4 bases at J, with 12 bases between. CDR1 and CDR2 from the germline V gene are SEHNR and FQNEAQ (reference sequence). Sequencing was performed on PBMCs. V usage is TRBV7-9 and J usage is TRBJ2-3; a possible D gene is TRBD2 (6 bases). The TCR comes from a man in his thirties or forties in good health and CMV-seronegative. This CDR3 is CASSLGSGAPDTQYF. Written as DNA, the CDR3 is TGTGCCAGCAGCTTAGGGTCGGGAGCCCCAGATACGCAGTATTTT.